Below, 20 T cell receptor beta chains from the same sample are listed, as sequenced in a study of T-cell memory formation after mild COVID-19. TCRdb called the 5' RACE reads again in MiXCR, with one record for every CDR3 protein. The sample consists of approximately 45,000 distinct CDR3 sequences, 6.6% of them appearing once. Sequenced: PBMCs or a T cell subset sorted from them (not recorded which). The receptors were gathered from an adult who had mild COVID-19 (a few samples of this study predate the infection). Cell type and time point are not known.

Ten or more counts support this clonotype. CDR3 sequence reads: CASSQSRRGAINEQFF. The CDR3 nucleotides read TGCGCCAGCAGTCAATCGAGGAGGGGCGCGATCAATGAGCAGTTCTTC. The chain is built from TRBV23-1 and TRBJ2-1; a possible D gene is TRBD2 (6 bases). TRBV23-1 is reported as an ORF; its role is uncertain. Trimming left V 0 bases short and J 6 bases short, with 15 bases between. The CDR3 consists of 16 residues.

The genes are TRBV3-1 and TRBJ1-4; TRBD1 is a possible D gene (5 bases). Germline V lookup: CDR1 LGHDT, CDR2 YNNKEL (reference sequence). V lost 1 base and J lost 7, with 13 bases in between. The CDR3 has 15 residues. The CDR3 sequence: CASSQGRSRAEKLFF. In nucleotides, the CDR3 is TGTGCCAGCAGCCAAGGACGCAGCAGGGCTGAAAAACTGTTTTTT.

This clonotype was observed many times. The chain employs TRBV20-1 and TRBJ2-1; no definite D call. Looked up from germline, CDR1 is DFQATT and CDR2 is SNEGSKA (reference sequence). The CDR3 runs 13 residues. V lost 6 bases and J 1 base, leaving 10 bases between the germline ends. The CDR3 loop is CSAVQDSYNEQFF. In DNA form, the CDR3 reads TGCAGTGCCGTTCAGGATTCCTACAATGAGCAGTTCTTC.

Many counts were recorded for this clonotype. The chain links TRBV3-1 to TRBJ2-1, with TRBD2 as a possible D gene (6 bases). The CDR3 runs 17 residues. The V end was cut by 5 bases, the J end by 5 bases, with 22 bases between. The germline gives CDR1 LGHDT, CDR2 YNNKEL (reference sequence). The CDR3: CASSSLSAGSSHNEQFF. In DNA, the CDR3 is TGTGCCAGCAGCTCTCTGTCGGCGGGAAGTTCCCACAATGAGCAGTTCTTC.

This clonotype was seen repeatedly, ten times or more. This rearrangement joins TRBV29-1 to TRBJ2-1; D is ambiguous. This CDR3 spans 13 amino acids. Germline CDR1 and CDR2: SQVTM and ANQGSEA. The V end lost 7 bases, the J end lost 5 bases, and 15 bases lay between the germline ends. The CDR3 bases are TGCAGCGGCAAGCCGTCTCTAAACAATGAGCAGTTCTTC. It yields the protein CSGKPSLNNEQFF.

This clonotype was counted at least ten times. The rearrangement links TRBV18 to TRBJ2-3; 7 positions match TRBD1. After removal of 3 bases from V and 1 base from J, the junction contained 7 bases not matched to a gene. The CDR3 sequence is 16 residues long. In germline, CDR1 is KGHSH, CDR2 LQKENI. The CDR3 loop is CASSPRQGFGTDTQYF. The CDR3 DNA is TGTGCCAGCTCACCCAGACAGGGTTTCGGCACAGATACGCAGTATTTT.

V usage is TRBV4-1 and J usage is TRBJ2-3, with 7 bases identical to TRBD1. The CDR3 sequence is 17 residues long. Trimming took 1 base from V and 3 from J; bases not matched to a gene: 10. Germline V gene sequence: CDR1 MGHRA, CDR2 YSYEKL. In DNA form, the CDR3 reads TGCGCCAGCAGCCAAGTAGCTATTATGGGACAGACAGATACGCAGTATTTT. Its translation is CASSQVAIMGQTDTQYF.

This clonotype has a count of ten or more. The chain couples TRBV9 to TRBJ2-4; D possibly matches TRBD1 or TRBD2 (5 bases each). The CDR3 has 16 amino acids. V dropped 2 bases and J dropped 5 bases, with 17 bases sitting between them. Germline loops: CDR1 SGDLS, CDR2 YYNGEE. The CDR3 DNA reads TGTGCCAGCAGCGTGAGGTTGAGGGGCGTTGAAAACATTCAGTACTTC. Amino acid sequence: CASSVRLRGVENIQYF.

This clonotype has at least ten counts. The rearrangement uses TRBV6-5 and TRBJ1-1, with D possibly matching TRBD1 (6 bases). V dropped 10 bases and J dropped 6 bases, with 24 bases sitting between them. Germline assignment: CDR1 MNHEY and CDR2 SVGAGI. This CDR3 is built from 15 residues. The CDR3 sequence is CATRRRQGRDAEAFF. DNA for the CDR3: TGTGCCACCAGGAGAAGGCAGGGGAGGGATGCTGAAGCTTTCTTT.

The CDR3 DNA is TGTGCCAGCAGGCGAGGTACGGATTCACCCCTCCACTTT. It codes for CASRRGTDSPLHF. This rearrangement joins TRBV25-1 to TRBJ1-6; no clear D. This CDR3 contains 13 residues. Trimming took off 6 bases at V and 8 bases at J, with 11 bases between the two ends. From germline, CDR1 is MGHDK and CDR2 SYGVNS.

In this sample, this clonotype turned up many times. V and J are TRBV5-5 and TRBJ2-7; no reliable D call. The CDR3 extends over 14 amino acids. The germline V gene has CDR1 SGHKS and CDR2 YYEKEE (reference sequence). Trimming took off 2 bases at V and 0 bases at J, with 9 bases between the two ends. CDR3 sequence reads: CASSLDMSSYEQYF. The CDR3 DNA reads as TGTGCCAGCAGCTTAGACATGAGCTCCTACGAGCAGTACTTC.

The sample holds many counts of this clonotype. The DNA for the CDR3 is TGCGCCAGCAGCTCGGTTCAGCCCCAGCATTTT. This gives the protein CASSSVQPQHF. V and J are TRBV5-1 and TRBJ1-5; D gene ambiguous. The V gene lost 3 bases and the J gene lost 6 bases, with 4 bases spanning the gap. In germline, CDR1 is SGHRS, CDR2 YFSETQ. CDR3 length: 11 residues.

This clonotype was found a few times. The J gene is TRBJ1-2, the V gene TRBV30; D remains ambiguous. The CDR3 loop spans 14 amino acids. Looked up from germline, CDR1 is GTSNPN and CDR2 is SVGIG (reference sequence). Between the trimmed V and J ends, which lost 1 base and 0 bases, there was a span of 9 bases. This CDR3 is CAWSEGVPNYGYTF. For the CDR3, the DNA is TGTGCCTGGAGTGAGGGAGTTCCTAACTATGGCTACACCTTC.

The chain employs TRBV30 and TRBJ2-2, with TRBD1 matching 9 bases. The CDR3 spans 18 residues. The V gene end was trimmed by 0 bases and the J gene end by 0 bases; junction bases not matched to a gene: 8. CDR1 is GTSNPN and CDR2 is SVGIG in the germline V gene (reference sequence). CDR3 DNA: TGTGCCTGGAGTGTAAGAGTGGGACAGGGCGCGAACACCGGGGAGCTGTTTTTT. Protein: CAWSVRVGQGANTGELFF.

This clonotype was seen repeatedly, ten times or more. For the CDR3, the DNA is TGCAGCGTTGAAGGTGGTTGGGAGACCCAGTACTTC. Translation: CSVEGGWETQYF. The chain joins TRBV29-1 to TRBJ2-5, with no clear D. Germline assignment: CDR1 SQVTM and CDR2 ANQGSEA. CDR3 length: 12 amino acids. Trimming removed 1 base from V and 5 bases from J, with 8 bases in between. The full variable domain, rest sourced from reference TRBV29-1 and TRBJ2-5, is SAVISQKPSRDICQRGTSLTIQCQVDSQVTMMFWYRQQPGQSLTLIATANQGSEATYESGFVIDKFPISRPNLTFSTLTVSNMSPEDSSIYLCSVEGGWETQYFGPGTRLLVL.

In its sample, this clonotype was seen many times. The chain uses TRBV7-8 and TRBJ2-1, with 12 bases aligning to TRBD2. The CDR3 sequence is 17 residues long. Germline V gene data show CDR1 as SGHVS and CDR2 as FQNEAQ. V dropped 3 bases and J dropped 7; count of bases not matched to a gene: 10. The DNA for the CDR3 is TGTGCCAGCAGCTTGGCCCCTAGCGGGAGGGGTCTAAATGAGCAGTTCTTC. Protein product: CASSLAPSGRGLNEQFF.

There are a few counts of this clonotype. This chain uses TRBV4-1 with TRBJ1-2; weak D call: TRBD1 (6 bases). Germline-derived CDR1 and CDR2 are MGHRA and YSYEKL. There are 18 residues in the CDR3. Trimming removed 0 bases from V and 4 bases from J, with 21 bases in between. The CDR3 region is CASSQDGGGTHQGYGYTF. The CDR3 bases are TGCGCCAGCAGCCAAGATGGGGGGGGCACCCACCAGGGCTATGGCTACACCTTC.

The chain uses TRBV5-5 and TRBJ1-2; D unclear. The germline V gene encodes CDR1 SGHKS and CDR2 YYEKEE (reference sequence). This CDR3 region has 13 residues. V shed 4 bases and J shed 3 bases, with 10 bases lying between them. The CDR3 loop is CASSTGWDYGYTF. The CDR3 DNA follows: TGTGCCAGCAGCACCGGATGGGACTATGGCTACACCTTC.

This clonotype was observed a few times. The chain is built from TRBV6-2 or TRBV6-3 and TRBJ1-2; D possibly corresponds to TRBD1 (5 bases). The V and J ends lost 4 bases and 10 bases respectively, with 13 bases between them. The CDR3 covers 12 residues. CDR1 is MNHEY, CDR2 SVGEGT, per germline. The CDR3 protein is CASSFPAGTYTF. The DNA for the CDR3 is TGTGCCAGCAGTTTTCCCGCCGGGACCTACACCTTC.

This clonotype was recorded at least ten times. The genes are TRBV5-1 and TRBJ2-5, with a weak D call TRBD1 (5 bases). Between the trimmed V and J ends, which lost 4 bases and 4 bases, there was a span of 14 bases. The CDR3 has 14 residues. The germline CDR1 and CDR2 sequences are SGHRS and YFSETQ. CDR3 DNA: TGCGCCAGCAGCAACCGCGAAAGGGGAGAGACCCAGTACTTC. This codes for CASSNRERGETQYF.